These 18 T cell receptor beta chains were all obtained from the same sample, sequenced in a study of blood T cell repertoires in COVID-19. The data were produced by immunoSEQ multiplex PCR, yet TCRdb's version contains in-frame clones alone and is incomplete. The sample carries over 250,000 clones, 89% recorded once. Sequencing was performed on PBMCs or T cells enriched from blood (not recorded which). The receptors come from a woman in her sixties who had recovered from COVID-19.

V is TRBV6-5 and J is TRBJ2-1; the match to TRBD2 covers 10 bases. This CDR3 has 14 amino acids. With V trimmed by 8 bases and J by 3 bases, 4 bases remained unmatched. The germline CDR1 and CDR2 sequences are MNHEY and SVGAGI. CDR3 nucleotide sequence: TGTGCCAGCCAACTAGCGGGGTACTACAATGAGCAGTTCTTC. It codes for CASQLAGYYNEQFF.

The chain links TRBV6-9 to TRBJ1-2; D perhaps matches TRBD1 (5 bases). V was pared by 3 bases and J by 8 bases, with 13 bases between. Germline V gene lookup returns CDR1 MNHGY and CDR2 SVAAGI. The CDR3 is made up of 13 amino acids. The CDR3 is CASSYEAGQGYTF. The CDR3 nucleotides read TGTGCCAGCAGTTACGAAGCAGGGCAAGGCTACACCTTC.

The chain recombines TRBV7-9 with TRBJ2-5; 16 bases match TRBD2. This CDR3 spans 19 amino acids. Germline assignment: CDR1 SEHNR and CDR2 FQNEAQ (reference sequence). V was pared by 5 bases and J by 3 bases, with 12 bases of the junction left unmatched. Here the CDR3 reads CASSPTLGLAGGSEETQYF. The CDR3 bases are TGTGCCAGCAGCCCTACCCTGGGACTAGCGGGAGGGTCGGAAGAGACCCAGTACTTC.

This chain uses TRBV7-3 with TRBJ2-2, with TRBD2 as a possible D gene (5 bases). V lost 8 bases and J 4 bases, leaving 11 bases between the germline ends. From germline, CDR1 is SGHTA and CDR2 FQGTGA. The CDR3 runs to 13 residues. The CDR3: CASGVARTGELFF. Here the CDR3 DNA reads TGTGCCAGCGGGGTAGCGCGCACCGGGGAGCTGTTTTTT.

The chain couples TRBV28 to TRBJ1-6; TRBD1 might be the D (5 bases). V dropped 1 base and J dropped 3 bases, with 16 bases sitting between them. In germline, CDR1 is MDHEN, CDR2 SYDVKM. The CDR3 runs to 18 residues. DNA for the CDR3: TGTGCCAGCAGTTTATCGATGGGGCAGGGTAGCTATAATTCACCCCTCCACTTT. This encodes CASSLSMGQGSYNSPLHF.

This sequence joins TRBV28 and TRBJ2-1, with TRBD2 as a possible D gene (7 bases). Germline V gene sequence: CDR1 MDHEN, CDR2 SYDVKM. CDR3 length: 14 amino acids. The V gene lost 7 bases and the J gene lost 4 bases, with 14 bases spanning the gap. The CDR3 DNA reads as TGTGCCAGCACGAGGGGGGGGGCTTACAATGAGCAGTTCTTC. Translated, it gives CASTRGGAYNEQFF. The entire variable domain, with the rest obtained from reference TRBV28 and TRBJ2-1, is as follows: DVKVTQSSRYLVKRTGEKVFLECVQDMDHENMFWYRQDPGLGLRLIYFSYDVKMKEKGDIPEGYSVSREKKERFSLILESASTNQTSMYLCASTRGGAYNEQFFGPGTRLTVL.

The rearrangement joins TRBV7-9 to TRBJ1-2, with 7 bases identical to TRBD1. The V and J ends lost 4 bases and 8 bases, in that order; junction bases with no gene match: 4. The CDR3 is made up of 12 amino acids. Germline values: CDR1 SEHNR, CDR2 FQNEAQ (reference sequence). Written as DNA, the CDR3 is TGTGCCAGCAGCTACGGACAGGAGGGCTACACCTTC. It specifies CASSYGQEGYTF.

V is TRBV6-2 or TRBV6-3 and J is TRBJ2-2; D is undetermined. Germline values: CDR1 MNHEY, CDR2 SVGEGT. This CDR3 is 16 amino acids long. Trimming took off 3 bases at V and 4 bases at J, with 15 bases between the two ends. The chain's CDR3 is CASSYLVLAATGELFF. The DNA of the CDR3 is TGTGCCAGCAGTTATTTGGTACTGGCGGCCACCGGGGAGCTGTTTTTT.

The chain has TRBV28 and TRBJ1-1; 9 bases are a match to TRBD1. The CDR3 loop spans 12 amino acids. Per germline, CDR1 MDHEN and CDR2 SYDVKM. V shed 6 bases, J shed 10 bases, and the junction held 6 bases outside the gene matches. The CDR3 sequence: CASSRDRVGAFF. CDR3 nucleotides: TGTGCCAGCAGCCGGGACAGGGTAGGAGCTTTCTTT.

The chain is built from TRBV7-9 and TRBJ1-1; 10 nucleotides agree with TRBD1. This CDR3 has 15 amino acids. J was trimmed by 1 base and V by 4 bases; bases with no gene match: 3. Germline V gene data show CDR1 as SEHNR and CDR2 as FQNEAQ (reference sequence). The CDR3 region is CASSSRTGGNTEAFF. The DNA for the CDR3 is TGTGCCAGCAGCTCTAGGACAGGGGGGAACACTGAAGCTTTCTTT.

This clone was picked up one time. V usage is TRBV19 and J usage is TRBJ1-1; D possibly corresponds to TRBD1 (5 bases). This CDR3 has 17 amino acids. Looked up from germline, CDR1 is LNHDA and CDR2 is SQIVND (reference sequence). Deletions cut 7 bases from V and 2 bases from J, with 23 bases between. The CDR3, as DNA: TGTGCCAGTATGAAGAGCATTTATAGAGACAGAAACACTGAAGCTTTCTTT. As protein: CASMKSIYRDRNTEAFF.

The J gene is TRBJ1-6, the V gene TRBV7-9; TRBD1 is a possible D gene (6 bases). From germline, CDR1 is SEHNR and CDR2 FQNEAQ (reference sequence). This CDR3 has 17 residues. The V end lost 2 bases, the J end lost 9 bases, and 20 bases lay between the germline ends. The CDR3 sequence is CASSLSQGGPGVSPLHF. In DNA form, the CDR3 reads TGTGCCAGCAGCTTATCACAGGGAGGGCCGGGGGTTTCACCCCTCCACTTT. The variable domain in full, completed from reference TRBV7-9 and TRBJ1-6, reads DTGVSQNPRHKITKRGQNVTFRCDPISEHNRLYWYRQTLGQGPEFLTYFQNEAQLEKSRLLSDRFSAERPKGSFSTLEIQRTEQGDSAMYLCASSLSQGGPGVSPLHFGNGTRLTVT.

The chain is built from TRBV3-1 (or the pseudogene TRBV3-2) and TRBJ2-7; D is unclear. Germline V gene data show CDR1 as LGHDT and CDR2 as YNNKEL (reference sequence). CDR3 size: 12 residues. Trimming left V 4 bases short and J 4 bases short, with 8 bases between. The CDR3 DNA reads as TGTGCCAGCAGCCGTAACAGTTACGAGCAGTACTTC. It translates to CASSRNSYEQYF.

The rearrangement links TRBV7-2 to TRBJ2-3, with D possibly TRBD2 on 5 matching bases. The ends were cut back, 4 bases at V and 4 bases at J, with 9 bases in the middle. This CDR3 spans 13 amino acids. In germline, CDR1 is SGHTA, CDR2 FQGNSA. The CDR3, as DNA: TGTGCCAGCAGCTCAACTAGGTCAGATACGCAGTATTTT. Protein: CASSSTRSDTQYF.

This clone was counted a single time. The gene calls are TRBV5-1 and TRBJ1-5; D unresolved. Germline CDR1 is SGHRS and CDR2 is YFSETQ. The CDR3 has 12 amino acids. V was shortened by 7 bases and J by 7 bases, with 12 bases between the two germline ends. The CDR3 DNA is TGCGCCAGCCGGCCCTCGGAGCAGCCCCAGCATTTT. Its translation: CASRPSEQPQHF.

The chain links TRBV10-3 to TRBJ2-6; possibly TRBD1 for D (6 bases). Germline V gene data show CDR1 as ENHRY and CDR2 as SYGVKD. This CDR3 is built from 18 residues. Trimming cost V 2 bases and J 4 bases, with 18 bases left between them. CDR3 sequence: CAISEPQGSSGGANVLTF. In DNA form, the CDR3 reads TGTGCCATCAGTGAGCCGCAGGGGAGTTCGGGAGGGGCCAACGTCCTGACTTTC.

As DNA, the CDR3 is TGCGCCAGCAGCCAGTCGGACAACCAAGAGACCCAGTACTTC. This sequence encodes CASSQSDNQETQYF. The rearrangement joins TRBV4-1 to TRBJ2-5, with D maybe TRBD1 (5 bases). This CDR3 has 14 amino acids. Germline CDR1 reads MGHRA; CDR2 reads YSYEKL. Between the trimmed V and J ends, which lost 3 bases and 0 bases, there was a span of 8 bases.

V and J are TRBV4-1 and TRBJ1-6, with TRBD1 identical over 11 bases. CDR1 and CDR2 from the germline V gene are MGHRA and YSYEKL. The CDR3 runs 15 residues. The junction had 4 bases not matched to a gene; V was cut back by 4 bases and J by 8 bases. CDR3 sequence reads: CASSLSGQGDSPLHF. The CDR3 nucleotides are TGCGCCAGCAGCCTATCGGGACAGGGGGATTCACCCCTCCACTTT.